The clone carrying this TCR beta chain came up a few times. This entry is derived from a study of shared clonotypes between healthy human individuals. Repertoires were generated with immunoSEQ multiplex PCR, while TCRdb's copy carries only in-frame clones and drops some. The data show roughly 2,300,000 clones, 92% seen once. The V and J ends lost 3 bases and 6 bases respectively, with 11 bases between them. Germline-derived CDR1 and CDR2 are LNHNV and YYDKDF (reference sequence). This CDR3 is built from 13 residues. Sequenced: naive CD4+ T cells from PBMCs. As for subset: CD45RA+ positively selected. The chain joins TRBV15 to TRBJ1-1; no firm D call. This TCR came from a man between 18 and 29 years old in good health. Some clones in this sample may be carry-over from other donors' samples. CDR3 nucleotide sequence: TGTGCCACCAGCAGGCATGAGAGGGCTGAAGCTTTCTTT. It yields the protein CATSRHERAEAFF.